This T cell receptor beta chain was sequenced for a study of T cell changes during pregnancy in multiple sclerosis. The data were produced by immunoSEQ multiplex PCR, yet TCRdb's version contains in-frame clones alone and is incomplete. The table has around 29,000 clones, more than 90% seen once. The V and J ends lost 7 bases and 2 bases respectively, with 9 bases between them. From germline, CDR1 is SNHLY and CDR2 FYNNEI. The length of the CDR3 is 12 residues. The J gene is TRBJ2-7, the V gene TRBV2; tentatively, D is TRBD1 (6 bases). The starting material was CD8+ T cells from peripheral blood mononuclear cells, obtained before pregnancy. The source is a female donor with multiple sclerosis, enrolled in a pregnancy study. The CDR3 loop is CASKGTPYEQYF. In nucleotides, the CDR3 is TGTGCCAGCAAGGGGACACCCTACGAGCAGTACTTC.